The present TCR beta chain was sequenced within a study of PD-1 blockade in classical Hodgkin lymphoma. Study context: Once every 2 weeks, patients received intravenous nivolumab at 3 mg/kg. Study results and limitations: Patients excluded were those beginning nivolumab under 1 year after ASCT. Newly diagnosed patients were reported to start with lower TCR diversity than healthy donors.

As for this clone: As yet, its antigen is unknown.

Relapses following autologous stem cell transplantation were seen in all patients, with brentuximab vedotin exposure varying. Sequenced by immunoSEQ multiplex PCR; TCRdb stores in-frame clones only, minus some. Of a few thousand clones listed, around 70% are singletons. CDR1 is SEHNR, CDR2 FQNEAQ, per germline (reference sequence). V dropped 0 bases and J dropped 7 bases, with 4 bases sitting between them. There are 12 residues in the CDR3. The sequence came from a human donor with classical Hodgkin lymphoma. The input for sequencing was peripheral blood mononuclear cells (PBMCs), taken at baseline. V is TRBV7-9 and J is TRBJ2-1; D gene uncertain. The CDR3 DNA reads TGTGCCAGCAGCTTAGCGGATAATGAGCAGTTCTTC. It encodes CASSLADNEQFF.